The 2 T cell receptor beta chains below all came from one sample that was sequenced in a study of blood T cell repertoires in COVID-19. TCRdb's copy holds only in-frame clones and misses some; the assay was immunoSEQ multiplex PCR. This sample carries a few hundred thousand clones, roughly 90% of them seen once, and the ten largest clones take 0.94%. The specimen was peripheral blood. These receptors were obtained from a woman aged 40 to 50 who had recovered from COVID-19.

The V gene is TRBV2, the J gene TRBJ1-1; 7 bases map to TRBD1. From germline, CDR1 is SNHLY and CDR2 FYNNEI. This CDR3 is built from 15 residues. V trimming: 5 bases; J trimming: 4 bases; junction bases outside the gene matches: 10. The CDR3 coding sequence is TGTGCCAGCAGTCAAGACTCTAACAGGGGCACTGAAGCTTTCTTT. Amino acid sequence: CASSQDSNRGTEAFF.

The chain combines TRBV18 with TRBJ2-1, with D tentatively TRBD2 (5 bases). Trimming shortened V by 2 bases and J by 2 bases, and 7 bases separated the two germline ends. The CDR3 has 14 residues. Germline CDR1 is KGHSH and CDR2 is LQKENI. The CDR3, as DNA: TGTGCCAGCTCACCAACCGGGACCTACAATGAGCAGTTCTTC. It codes for CASSPTGTYNEQFF.